The rows below give T cell receptor beta chains drawn from one sample of a study of blood T cell repertoires in COVID-19. Clones were sequenced by immunoSEQ multiplex PCR, and TCRdb holds only the in-frame ones, with some missing. The profile shows approximately 170,000 clones, around 84% of them singletons. The sample was peripheral blood. The origin of the receptors is a woman aged 80 or over with acute or convalescent COVID-19. The CDR3 runs from the conserved cysteine through the conserved F or W. Size is stated for part of the rows, as once, few or many counts, or as a class when the clone is expanded.

clone size: many; J gene: TRBJ2-7; V gene: TRBV2; CDR3 protein: CASSARQGYEQYF
clone size: -; J gene: TRBJ2-5; V gene: TRBV19; CDR3 protein: CASSLSGSQETQYF
clone size: -; J gene: TRBJ1-1; V gene: TRBV11-1; CDR3 protein: CASSLSENGEAFF
clone size: -; J gene: TRBJ1-4; V gene: TRBV5-4; CDR3 protein: CASSSLSGQGSEKLFF
clone size: -; J gene: TRBJ2-7; V gene: TRBV14; CDR3 protein: CASSQERGRGEQYF
clone size: -; J gene: TRBJ1-5; V gene: TRBV6-2/TRBV6-3; CDR3 protein: CASSTAGGQPQHF
clone size: few; J gene: TRBJ2-5; V gene: TRBV11-3; CDR3 protein: CASSLGLAGGSKETQYF
clone size: few; J gene: TRBJ1-5; V gene: TRBV15; CDR3 protein: CATSRANQPQHF
clone size: -; J gene: TRBJ1-1; V gene: TRBV6-6; CDR3 protein: CASSSFSTEAFF
clone size: -; J gene: TRBJ1-5; V gene: TRBV18; CDR3 protein: CASSPTRADVQPQHF
clone size: -; J gene: TRBJ1-1; V gene: TRBV30; CDR3 protein: CAWTEMNTEAFF
clone size: -; J gene: TRBJ1-5; V gene: TRBV19; CDR3 protein: CASSVDRGHQPQHF
clone size: -; J gene: TRBJ2-7; V gene: TRBV10-3; CDR3 protein: CAISEPRHPEQYF
clone size: -; J gene: TRBJ2-5; V gene: TRBV6-6; CDR3 protein: CASSFGTSQQETQYF
clone size: -; J gene: TRBJ2-7; V gene: TRBV27; CDR3 protein: CASSSWTSGTYEQYF
clone size: -; J gene: TRBJ1-2; V gene: TRBV30; CDR3 protein: CAWSATGKVNGYTF
clone size: -; J gene: TRBJ2-2; V gene: TRBV5-1; CDR3 protein: CASSITGIWPGELFF
clone size: -; J gene: TRBJ2-1; V gene: TRBV19; CDR3 protein: CASSIDRLAGAYNEQFF
clone size: -; J gene: TRBJ2-3; V gene: TRBV7-2; CDR3 protein: CASSLDWGLSTDTQYF
clone size: -; J gene: TRBJ1-1; V gene: TRBV5-1; CDR3 protein: CASVLQGRAFF
clone size: -; J gene: TRBJ2-7; V gene: TRBV28; CDR3 protein: CAYQQAVTYEQYF
clone size: -; J gene: TRBJ2-5; V gene: TRBV7-2; CDR3 protein: CASSLERRGETQYF
clone size: -; J gene: TRBJ1-1; V gene: TRBV7-2; CDR3 protein: CASSLQNRQVLMNTEAFF
clone size: -; J gene: TRBJ2-7; V gene: TRBV28; CDR3 protein: CASKLAGSKKYF
clone size: -; J gene: TRBJ1-2; V gene: TRBV6-5; CDR3 protein: CASRGQGIFYGYTF
clone size: -; J gene: TRBJ1-2; V gene: TRBV27; CDR3 protein: CASSLLWDRGSTRF
clone size: -; J gene: TRBJ1-1; V gene: TRBV6-5; CDR3 protein: CASRDRAVDTEAFF
clone size: -; J gene: TRBJ2-3; V gene: TRBV5-8; CDR3 protein: CASSLQGGGTDTQYF
clone size: -; J gene: TRBJ1-3; V gene: TRBV7-2; CDR3 protein: CASSLASGASSGNTIYF
clone size: -; J gene: TRBJ1-4; V gene: TRBV18; CDR3 protein: CASSPSARGHEKLFF
clone size: few; J gene: TRBJ2-5; V gene: TRBV11-2; CDR3 protein: CASSSSRTAEQETQYF
clone size: -; J gene: TRBJ2-7; V gene: TRBV3-1/TRBV3-2; CDR3 protein: CASSQELAGVSTYEQYF
clone size: -; J gene: TRBJ2-2; V gene: TRBV6-5; CDR3 protein: CASRITGNTGELFF
clone size: -; J gene: TRBJ2-5; V gene: TRBV6-5; CDR3 protein: CASSPQTGVETQYF
clone size: -; J gene: TRBJ1-5; V gene: TRBV27; CDR3 protein: CASSPLQGIGQPQHF
clone size: once; J gene: TRBJ2-1; V gene: TRBV9; CDR3 protein: CASSVAPPLAGVDNEQFF
clone size: -; J gene: TRBJ1-1; V gene: TRBV3-1/TRBV3-2; CDR3 protein: CASSQVQGNAEAFF
clone size: -; J gene: TRBJ1-2; V gene: TRBV7-9; CDR3 protein: CASSPGGGWEDTF
clone size: -; J gene: TRBJ2-7; V gene: TRBV11-2; CDR3 protein: CASSLVGTNYEQYF
clone size: -; J gene: TRBJ2-3; V gene: TRBV7-9; CDR3 protein: CASSDRTGRADTQYF
clone size: -; J gene: TRBJ2-7; V gene: TRBV5-1; CDR3 protein: CASSPPYSGNNEQYF
clone size: -; J gene: TRBJ1-5; V gene: TRBV30; CDR3 protein: CALTDRTGVNQPQHF
clone size: -; J gene: TRBJ1-1; V gene: TRBV7-2; CDR3 protein: CASSLQGSPRVFEAFF
clone size: few; J gene: TRBJ1-4; V gene: TRBV29-1; CDR3 protein: CSVGQPGEKLFF
clone size: -; J gene: TRBJ2-1; V gene: TRBV4-1; CDR3 protein: CASSQERGSGRAYNEQFF